Here is one T cell receptor (beta chain) with its context. The antigen is undetermined. The PCR ran on 60 Vbeta and 13 Jbeta primers. In the original analysis: In a later analysis, the count reached some 73 million unique TCR beta chains, with 9 million to 11 million shared. Produced via immunoSEQ multiplex PCR; TCRdb's table is partial and in-frame only. V, J and clone size derive from that table, while D and trimming were established from the DNA sequence. The table shows approximately 52,000 clones, with over 65% occurring only once. This specimen belongs to a study of cytomegalovirus exposure and HLA in healthy donors. Study-wide findings and caveats: Association of a missense DCLRE1C variant with TCR beta V- and J-gene trimming was reported in a later analysis.

Sequencing was done on a sample of PBMCs. The receptor was isolated from a man between 40 and 49 years old in good health and CMV-seropositive.

The CDR3 DNA sequence: TGTGCCAGCTCAACGCGACAGGGAGTCGAGAATGAGCAGTTCTTC. This translates into CASSTRQGVENEQFF. The chain uses TRBV18 and TRBJ2-1, with 7 positions matching TRBD1. Looked up from germline, CDR1 is KGHSH and CDR2 is LQKENI. This CDR3 spans 15 amino acids. Trimming at V came to 5 bases and at J to 7 bases, leaving 11 bases not matched to a gene.